Sequencing of this T cell receptor (beta chain) was carried out in a study of beta chain features in type 1 diabetes. Overall study: Across every sample, roughly 100 million sorted cells were examined in total. Study-wide points: Reads derived from cDNA could over-represent cells showing high TCR expression. Patients with type 1 diabetes showed fewer VDJ junction insertions and more deletions. Moderate yet significant TCRB CDR3 shortening was seen in Type 1 diabetes patients in all four CD4+ subsets. Possible PCR preference for shorter templates applied equally to patients and controls.

Details on this clone: Its antigen remains unidentified.

The investigators reverse transcribed all of the isolated RNA, so they sequenced expressed TCRB transcripts. Only in-frame clones appear in the TCRdb table, and some are missing; sequencing was by immunoSEQ multiplex PCR. Among about 280,000 clones listed, about 15% were seen once. Sequenced sample: naive CD4+ T cells from blood. The sequence was obtained from a man aged 18 to 35 with type 1 diabetes.

CDR3 DNA sequence: TGTGCCAGCAGCTCGACGACAGGGGTAAACACTGAAGCTTTCTTT. Translated, it gives CASSSTTGVNTEAFF. The chain recombines TRBV5-6 with TRBJ1-1, with 8 bases aligning to TRBD1. Trimming removed 3 bases from V and 2 bases from J; junction bases left unmatched: 6. Germline loops: CDR1 SGHDT, CDR2 YYEEEE. The CDR3 length is 15 residues.